Each of the 13 T cell receptor beta chains below was sequenced from the same sample in a study of blood T cell repertoires in COVID-19. Assay used: immunoSEQ multiplex PCR; TCRdb lists only in-frame clones, some missing. The profile shows 250,000 to 300,000 clones, roughly 88% of them singletons. Sample: PBMCs or T cells enriched from blood (not recorded which). These receptors originate from a woman aged 50 to 65 who had recovered from COVID-19.

This clone appeared once. The chain links TRBV7-9 to TRBJ2-7; tentative D call: TRBD1 (5 bases). Trimming pared 4 bases from V and 6 bases from J, leaving 13 bases between. The CDR3 length is 13 residues. Germline loops: CDR1 SEHNR, CDR2 FQNEAQ (reference sequence). This CDR3 is CASSSSMGREQYF. The CDR3 DNA reads as TGTGCCAGCAGCTCCTCGATGGGGCGCGAGCAGTACTTC.

The chain is built from TRBV7-9 and TRBJ2-7; TRBD2 aligns across 7 bases. The CDR3 contains 13 residues. Germline trimming cut 5 bases from V and 6 bases from J; bases unmatched to any gene: 7. Germline-derived CDR1 and CDR2 are SEHNR and FQNEAQ (reference sequence). In DNA form, the CDR3 reads TGTGCCAGCAGCCCCGCTCGGGGGGTCGAGCAGTACTTC. Translation: CASSPARGVEQYF.

This clone has a single count. The chain employs TRBV7-9 and TRBJ1-3, with 7 bases matching TRBD1. The V segment lost 2 bases and the J segment 2 bases; nucleotides outside the gene matches: 3. This CDR3 comprises 15 residues. The germline V gene encodes CDR1 SEHNR and CDR2 FQNEAQ (reference sequence). Written as DNA, the CDR3 is TGTGCCAGCAGCTTACAACAGGGGCCTGGAAACACCATATATTTT. Protein product: CASSLQQGPGNTIYF.

The chain employs TRBV19 and TRBJ1-2; weak D call: TRBD1 (5 bases). Germline lookup yields CDR1 LNHDA and CDR2 SQIVND (reference sequence). The CDR3 has 12 amino acids. Deletions cut 5 bases from V and 8 bases from J, with 12 bases between. The CDR3 coding sequence is TGTGCCAGTAGTGCCCCAGGGTTGGGCTACACCTTC. This translates into CASSAPGLGYTF.

This clone was observed a handful of times. V usage is TRBV14 and J usage is TRBJ1-2, with D possibly being TRBD1 (5 bases). V shed 3 bases and J shed 3 bases, with 11 bases lying between them. Looked up from germline, CDR1 is SGHDN and CDR2 is FVKESK. CDR3 length equals 14 residues. This CDR3 reads CASSQGPVHYGYTF. The CDR3 DNA reads TGTGCCAGCAGCCAGGGGCCCGTCCACTATGGCTACACCTTC. Using reference TRBV14 and TRBJ1-2 for the parts outside the CDR3, the full variable domain is EAGVTQFPSHSVIEKGQTVTLRCDPISGHDNLYWYRRVMGKEIKFLLHFVKESKQDESGMPNNRFLAERTGGTYSTLKVQPAELEDSGVYFCASSQGPVHYGYTFGSGTRLTVV.

The gene calls are TRBV6-5 and TRBJ2-7; perhaps TRBD2 as D (6 bases). The length of the CDR3 is 16 residues. V lost 0 bases to trimming and J lost 3 bases, with 15 bases between them. The germline CDR1 and CDR2 sequences are MNHEY and SVGAGI. In nucleotides, the CDR3 is TGTGCCAGCAGTTACTCGGACTACGGGCAGCTCTACGAGCAGTACTTC. Amino acids: CASSYSDYGQLYEQYF.

The V call is TRBV5-1, the J call TRBJ1-2; D is ambiguous. This CDR3 is 13 amino acids long. Germline CDR1 and CDR2: SGHRS and YFSETQ. V was clipped by 1 base and J by 3 bases, with 7 bases between them. For the CDR3, the DNA is TGCGCCAGCAGCTTGAGCCAGGACTATGGCTACACCTTC. Protein sequence: CASSLSQDYGYTF.

The chain recombines TRBV28 with TRBJ2-2; possibly TRBD1 for D (5 bases). The CDR3 is 15 residues long. Trimming shortened V by 2 bases and J by 0 bases, and 7 bases separated the two germline ends. From germline, CDR1 is MDHEN and CDR2 SYDVKM. The CDR3 bases are TGTGCCAGCAGTTTAGGGGCCGCGAACACCGGGGAGCTGTTTTTT. Translating it yields CASSLGAANTGELFF.

The chain employs TRBV18 and TRBJ1-3, with unresolved D. The CDR3 is made up of 15 amino acids. Deletions cut 2 bases from V and 1 base from J, with 9 bases between. Germline loops: CDR1 KGHSH, CDR2 LQKENI. The CDR3 DNA sequence: TGTGCCAGCTCACCAGGCGGGGTTTCTGGAAACACCATATATTTT. Translated, it gives CASSPGGVSGNTIYF.

The genes are TRBV20-1 and TRBJ2-5; maybe TRBD1 (6 bases). Trimming stripped 3 bases from V and 4 bases from J, with 12 bases between. This CDR3 is 13 amino acids long. Germline-derived CDR1 and CDR2 are DFQATT and SNEGSKA (reference sequence). CDR3 nucleotide sequence: TGCAGTGCTAGTCCAGGGGCTGGAGAGACCCAGTACTTC. Translated: CSASPGAGETQYF.

As concerns this clone: The junction departs from the called germline gene at one end, perhaps through a read error. J is TRBJ2-7 and V is TRBV3-1 (or the pseudogene TRBV3-2); 9 bases fit TRBD2. The CDR3 length is 13 residues. Germline assignment: CDR1 LGHDT and CDR2 YNNKEL (reference sequence). CDR3 region: CASSQSRSGRSEF. The CDR3 nucleotides are TGTGCCAGCAGCCAATCGAGGAGCGGGAGGTCCGAATTC.

The table lists this clone with a few counts. The chain recombines TRBV28 with TRBJ2-2; 7 bases align to TRBD1. The CDR3 loop spans 16 amino acids. Germline V gene sequence: CDR1 MDHEN, CDR2 SYDVKM. V dropped 6 bases and J dropped 1; count of bases not matched to a gene: 8. In DNA form, the CDR3 reads TGTGCCAGCAGACACACGACAGGGTGGAACACCGGGGAGCTGTTTTTT. This gives the protein CASRHTTGWNTGELFF.

The V gene is TRBV10-1, the J gene TRBJ1-1, with a weak D call TRBD1 (5 bases). Germline V CDR1 and CDR2: WNHNN, SYGVQD (reference sequence). V lost 0 bases and J 6 bases, leaving 11 bases between the germline ends. This CDR3 spans 14 amino acids. The CDR3 loop is CASSESAAGPEAFF. Here the CDR3 DNA reads TGCGCCAGCAGTGAGTCGGCGGCAGGGCCTGAAGCTTTCTTT.